The 27 T cell receptor beta chains reported below all come from one sample, sequenced in a study of regulatory T cells in long-lasting Graves disease. Noted time point: newly diagnosed GD, antithyroid drugs for less than 3 months. RNA extracted from PBMCs served as the sequencing template. Relying on iRepertoire HTBI primers and Arm-PCR of CDR3 regions, the team built TCR beta libraries. TCRdb re-called the multiplex PCR reads through MiXCR, storing one row per CDR3 protein. The sample yields some 250,000 distinct CDR3 sequences, 18% seen once. This sample was shared with a second study, whose subject was T cells in Graves' hyperthyroidism and ophthalmopathy.

Sample: peripheral blood mononuclear cells (PBMCs), taken at new diagnosis, from a patient treated with antithyroid drugs. The receptors were sampled from a woman aged 25 to 39 with Graves disease.

This clonotype was detected ten times or more. V and J are TRBV6-1 and TRBJ2-2; D is undetermined. V gave up 7 bases and J gave up 1 base, with 13 bases separating them. CDR1 is MNHNS, CDR2 SASEGT, per germline. The CDR3 runs 15 residues. CDR3 nucleotide sequence: TGTGCCAGCAACTCGGCGGACCTGAACACCGGGGAGCTGTTTTTT. Its protein product is CASNSADLNTGELFF.

The V and J genes are TRBV27 and TRBJ2-2, with TRBD2 matching 10 bases. V dropped 8 bases and J dropped 6; count of bases not matched to a gene: 12. Germline V lookup: CDR1 MNHEY, CDR2 SMNVEV (reference sequence). The CDR3 extends over 16 amino acids. In DNA form, the CDR3 reads TGTGCCAGCTCACCCCTAGCGGGAGTTGAAGCCGGGGAGCTGTTTTTT. This encodes CASSPLAGVEAGELFF.

The chain employs TRBV19 and TRBJ1-1; D not certain. Germline CDR1 is LNHDA and CDR2 is SQIVND (reference sequence). This CDR3 contains 14 residues. V shed 3 bases and J shed 3 bases, with 11 bases lying between them. In DNA form, the CDR3 reads TGTGCCAGTAGTATTAGCGGTTTGTACACTGAAGCTTTCTTT. Translation gives CASSISGLYTEAFF.

This clonotype was seen at least ten times. The chain's CDR3 is CASSPLWGITGELFF. The CDR3, as DNA: TGTGCCAGCTCACCTCTTTGGGGGATCACCGGGGAGCTGTTTTTT. This chain joins TRBV18 and TRBJ2-2, with D perhaps TRBD1 or TRBD2 (5 bases each). This CDR3 contains 15 residues. Trimming took off 3 bases at V and 4 bases at J, with 12 bases between the two ends. CDR1 and CDR2 (germline): KGHSH, LQKENI.

The table lists this clonotype with many counts. The gene calls are TRBV3-1 and TRBJ2-7, with D unresolved. Germline-derived CDR1 and CDR2 are LGHDT and YNNKEL (reference sequence). Deletions cut 1 base from V and 6 bases from J, with 7 bases between. This CDR3 is 12 amino acids long. Written as DNA, the CDR3 is TGTGCCAGCAGCCAAGGAAGGTTCGAGCAGTACTTC. Translating it yields CASSQGRFEQYF.

This clonotype was observed many times. This rearrangement joins TRBV7-9 to TRBJ2-5, with D uncertain. Germline CDR1 SEHNR, CDR2 FQNEAQ (reference sequence). Trimming cost V 1 base and J 6 bases, with 9 bases left between them. CDR3 size: 13 residues. The CDR3 is CASSLGSSKTQYF. The CDR3 DNA sequence: TGTGCCAGCAGCTTAGGGTCAAGTAAGACCCAGTACTTC.

This clonotype has at least ten counts. The V and J genes are TRBV18 and TRBJ2-5; no clear D gene. Trimming took off 0 bases at V and 2 bases at J, with 16 bases between the two ends. The CDR3 loop spans 17 amino acids. Germline CDR1 KGHSH, CDR2 LQKENI. CDR3 in DNA: TGTGCCAGCTCACCACCGAGGTCAGGCTCGTATCAAGAGACCCAGTACTTC. It translates to CASSPPRSGSYQETQYF.

A remark on this clonotype: With only one base between it and a far larger clone, this is likely a read error. This chain connects TRBV11-2 to TRBJ2-7; 9 bases fit TRBD1. V gave up 5 bases and J gave up 3 bases; unmatched junction bases: 5. The CDR3 extends over 14 amino acids. From germline, CDR1 is SGHAT and CDR2 FQNNGV. The CDR3 coding sequence is TGTGCCAGCAGCCGGGACAGGGTAAACTACGAGCAGTACTTC. Its protein is CASSRDRVNYEQYF.

The sample holds many counts of this clonotype. The V and J genes are TRBV5-1 and TRBJ2-1, with 11 positions matching TRBD2. Germline V CDR1 and CDR2: SGHRS, YFSETQ. The V and J ends lost 4 bases and 10 bases, in that order; junction bases with no gene match: 4. The CDR3 runs 13 residues. The CDR3 here is CASSTRLAGEQFF. The CDR3, as DNA: TGCGCCAGCAGCACACGACTAGCGGGGGAGCAGTTCTTC.

Points on this clonotype: A clone one base away is much larger, so this may be a read error. The chain has TRBV7-2 and TRBJ1-4; 13 nucleotides line up with TRBD2. The end of the DNA fits TRBJ2-2 better, so the J call may be wrong. The CDR3 length is 16 residues. Germline lookup yields CDR1 SGHTA and CDR2 FQGNSA. CDR3 bases: TGTGCCAGCAGCTCCGGGACTAGCGGGATTACCGTGGAGCTGTTTTTT. Protein: CASSSGTSGITVELFF.

This clonotype was detected many times. The chain couples TRBV12-3 or TRBV12-4 to TRBJ2-3; no firm D call. CDR3 size: 16 residues. Trimming left V 4 bases short and J 6 bases short, with 20 bases between. The CDR3 DNA reads TGTGCCAGCAGTTCCGGACCCAGGCTAGGTGGGGATACGCAGTATTTT. Translation: CASSSGPRLGGDTQYF.

This clonotype has at least ten counts. The rearrangement links TRBV20-1 to TRBJ2-3, with 7 bases aligning to TRBD2. Looked up from germline, CDR1 is DFQATT and CDR2 is SNEGSKA (reference sequence). With V trimmed by 5 bases and J by 4 bases, 6 bases remained unmatched. The CDR3 contains 13 residues. The CDR3 spells CSAPGGLPDTQYF. Written as DNA, the CDR3 is TGCAGTGCTCCGGGAGGCCTCCCAGATACGCAGTATTTT.

As concerns this clonotype: This probably arose from a read error, given a far larger clone one base away. The chain couples TRBV10-3 to TRBJ2-1; possibly TRBD2 for D (6 bases). Germline V gives CDR1 ENHRY, CDR2 SYGVKD. The CDR3 runs to 15 residues. Trimming pared 10 bases from V and 5 bases from J, leaving 21 bases between. The DNA of the CDR3 is TGTGCCAGCAGCGGCGGGATTAGCGGTAACAATGAGCAGTTCTTC. Its translation: CASSGGISGNNEQFF.

This clonotype was seen many times. This sequence joins TRBV18 and TRBJ2-1; D not certain. Germline CDR1 and CDR2: KGHSH and LQKENI. Between the trimmed V and J ends, which lost 2 bases and 6 bases, there was a span of 11 bases. The CDR3 is 14 residues long. The DNA of the CDR3 is TGTGCCAGCTCACCAGGGATTAGTGGCAATGAGCAGTTCTTC. Translated, it gives CASSPGISGNEQFF.

Ten or more counts support this clonotype. This sequence joins TRBV5-1 and TRBJ2-1; the match to TRBD1 covers 8 bases. The germline CDR1 and CDR2 sequences are SGHRS and YFSETQ. V was clipped by 0 bases and J by 4 bases; unmatched bases: 3. The CDR3 is 15 residues long. CDR3 amino acids: CASSLGGTGYNEQFF. DNA of the CDR3: TGCGCCAGCAGCTTGGGGGGGACAGGTTACAATGAGCAGTTCTTC. Full variable domain (remainder filled in from reference TRBV5-1 and TRBJ2-1): KAGVTQTPRYLIKTRGQQVTLSCSPISGHRSVSWYQQTPGQGLQFLFEYFSETQRNKGNFPGRFSGRQFSNSRSEMNVSTLELGDSALYLCASSLGGTGYNEQFFGPGTRLTVL.

This clonotype was seen at least ten times. For the CDR3, the DNA is TGTGCCAGCTCAAACAACTCCGGGACAGGGTACTACGAGCAGTACTTC. It translates to CASSNNSGTGYYEQYF. The chain has TRBV18 and TRBJ2-7; 9 nucleotides agree with TRBD1. J lost 3 bases, V lost 5 bases, and 11 bases had no gene match. Germline V gives CDR1 KGHSH, CDR2 LQKENI. The CDR3 contains 16 residues.

This clonotype was seen a few times. The rearrangement uses TRBV6-1 and TRBJ1-6; D is undetermined. Germline V gives CDR1 MNHNS, CDR2 SASEGT. CDR3 length: 11 amino acids. The V end lost 2 bases, the J end lost 7 bases, and 0 bases lay between the germline ends. CDR3 amino acids: CASSENSPLHF. DNA for the CDR3: TGTGCCAGCAGTGAAAATTCACCCCTCCACTTT.

On this clonotype: It may be a read error: a sequence one base away is much more abundant. J is TRBJ2-1 and V is TRBV7-3, with D unclear. The assigned J gene may be wrong: the sequence end matches TRBJ2-5 better. This CDR3 is 14 amino acids long. Germline V lookup: CDR1 SGHTA, CDR2 FQGTGA. The CDR3, as DNA: TGTGCCAGCAGCTTAATCCCCCTGAGGGAGACCCAGTACTTC. Protein product: CASSLIPLRETQYF.

This clonotype showed up many times. J is TRBJ2-3 and V is TRBV5-8; the D is unclear. The V gene lost 2 bases and the J gene lost 2 bases, with 15 bases spanning the gap. The CDR3 contains 16 residues. The germline V gene encodes CDR1 SGHTS and CDR2 YDEGEE. DNA of the CDR3: TGTGCCAGCAGCTTAGGCCCCCCAGGAGTCACAGATACGCAGTATTTT. Protein sequence: CASSLGPPGVTDTQYF.

In its sample, this clonotype was seen many times. The chain recombines TRBV5-1 with TRBJ2-7, with 15 bases matching TRBD2. J gave up 3 bases and V 0 bases, and 1 base lay outside the gene matches. The CDR3 loop spans 16 amino acids. Germline CDR1 is SGHRS and CDR2 is YFSETQ. The CDR3 protein is CASSLGGLAGGYEQYF. CDR3 coding DNA: TGCGCCAGCAGCTTGGGGGGACTAGCGGGGGGCTACGAGCAGTACTTC.

This clonotype was seen at least ten times. The V call is TRBV10-3, the J call TRBJ1-2; 8 bases are a match to TRBD1. J was trimmed by 3 bases and V by 6 bases; bases with no gene match: 12. Looked up from germline, CDR1 is ENHRY and CDR2 is SYGVKD. The CDR3 covers 16 residues. The CDR3: CAIRSGRGRQDYGYTF. CDR3 bases: TGTGCCATCAGATCGGGCAGGGGGCGTCAAGACTATGGCTACACCTTC.

This clonotype showed up many times. This chain connects TRBV29-1 to TRBJ1-2; D unresolved. The CDR3 is 12 amino acids. Trimming cost V 7 bases and J 2 bases, with 11 bases left between them. Germline V lookup: CDR1 SQVTM, CDR2 ANQGSEA. The CDR3 reads CSAAGGNYGYTF. The CDR3, as DNA: TGCAGCGCAGCGGGAGGGAACTATGGCTACACCTTC.

The CDR3 region has the DNA TGCGCCAGCAGCCGGGAGCTAGCCTACAATGAGCAGTTCTTC. Amino acids: CASSRELAYNEQFF. The chain couples TRBV5-1 to TRBJ2-1; TRBD2 is a possible D gene (6 bases). Trimming removed 4 bases from V and 2 bases from J, with 10 bases in between. The CDR3 consists of 14 residues. Germline loops: CDR1 SGHRS, CDR2 YFSETQ.

Only a few counts were recorded for this clonotype. In nucleotides, the CDR3 is TGCGCCAGCAGCCTCGGGACTAGCAGGAGAAACCAAGAGACCCAGTACTTC. This translates into CASSLGTSRRNQETQYF. The chain joins TRBV5-1 to TRBJ2-5; 9 bases fit TRBD2. The V and J ends lost 4 bases and 0 bases, in that order; junction bases with no gene match: 10. CDR3 length: 17 residues. Germline assignment: CDR1 SGHRS and CDR2 YFSETQ. Variable domain in full (rest from reference TRBV5-1 and TRBJ2-5): KAGVTQTPRYLIKTRGQQVTLSCSPISGHRSVSWYQQTPGQGLQFLFEYFSETQRNKGNFPGRFSGRQFSNSRSEMNVSTLELGDSALYLCASSLGTSRRNQETQYFGPGTRLLVL.

This clonotype was seen at least ten times. The junction and the germline gene differ at one end; a read error may be behind it. CDR3 residues: CASSLATVATNEKLFF. DNA of the CDR3: TGCGCCAGCAGCTTGGCTACCGTTGCAACTAATGAAAAACTGTTTTTT. The chain uses TRBV5-5 and TRBJ1-4; D call uncertain. Germline assignment: CDR1 SGHKS and CDR2 YYEKEE (reference sequence). This CDR3 spans 16 amino acids.

At least ten counts were recorded for this clonotype. The CDR3 bases are TGTGCCAGCAGCCTGTCCGTGGGGACAGGGGTTACCGGGGAGCTGTTTTTT. It is translated as CASSLSVGTGVTGELFF. The chain joins TRBV5-6 to TRBJ2-2; 10 nucleotides align to TRBD1. The CDR3 length is 17 residues. CDR1 is SGHDT and CDR2 is YYEEEE in the germline V gene. J lost 5 bases, V lost 4 bases, and 11 bases had no gene match.

This clonotype was counted many times. The gene calls are TRBV7-2 and TRBJ1-5, with TRBD1 matching 7 bases. CDR1 and CDR2 from the germline V gene are SGHTA and FQGNSA. The CDR3 covers 14 residues. The J segment lost 7 bases and the V segment lost 5 bases, leaving 8 bases of the junction unmatched. The CDR3 DNA follows: TGTGCCAGCAGCACCGACAGGGATCGGCAGCCCCAGCATTTT. Translating gives CASSTDRDRQPQHF.